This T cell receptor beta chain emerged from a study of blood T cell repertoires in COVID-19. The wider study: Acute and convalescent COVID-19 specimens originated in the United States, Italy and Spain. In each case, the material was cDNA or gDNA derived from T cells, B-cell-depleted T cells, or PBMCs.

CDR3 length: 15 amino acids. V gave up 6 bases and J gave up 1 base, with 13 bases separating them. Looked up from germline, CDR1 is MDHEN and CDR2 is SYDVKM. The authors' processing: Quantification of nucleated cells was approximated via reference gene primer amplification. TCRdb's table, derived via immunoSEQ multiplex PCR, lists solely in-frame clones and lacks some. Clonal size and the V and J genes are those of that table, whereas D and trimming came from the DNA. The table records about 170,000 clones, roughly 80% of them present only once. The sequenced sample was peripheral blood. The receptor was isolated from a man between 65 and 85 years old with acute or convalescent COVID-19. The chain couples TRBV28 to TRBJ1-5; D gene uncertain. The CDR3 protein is CASRPPRGSNQPQHF. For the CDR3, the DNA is TGTGCCAGCAGACCCCCCCGGGGAAGCAATCAGCCCCAGCATTTT. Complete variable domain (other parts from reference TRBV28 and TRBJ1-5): DVKVTQSSRYLVKRTGEKVFLECVQDMDHENMFWYRQDPGLGLRLIYFSYDVKMKEKGDIPEGYSVSREKKERFSLILESASTNQTSMYLCASRPPRGSNQPQHFGDGTRLSIL.